This T cell receptor (beta chain) was sequenced for a study of Ad26.COV2.S vaccination and SARS-CoV-2 variants. Study-wide points: Substantial breadth was reportedly displayed by spike-specific CD8+ and CD4+ T cell responses after vaccination. Greater spike-specific TCR breadth was seen in vaccine recipients than in placebo recipients.

Profiling relied on immunoSEQ multiplex PCR, and the TCRdb table lists in-frame clones only, not all of them. The data show about 410,000 clones, with about 90% seen just once and over 1.5% held by the top ten. Worth noting for this clone: Its antigen is still unknown.

Treatment reported: roughly 19 received Ad26.COV2.S at low or high dose, single or two shots; several received placebo; per-sample allocation not given. Sampling was done on day 63 after the first vaccine or placebo injection. This CDR3 comprises 16 residues. J gave up 3 bases and V 2 bases, and 9 bases lay outside the gene matches. Germline V gives CDR1 SGHNT, CDR2 YYREEE (reference sequence). The source was peripheral blood, collected in a trial of Ad26.COV2.S vaccine versus placebo. This receptor was obtained from a person between 18 and 60 years old who received the Ad26.COV2.S COVID-19 vaccine or a placebo. This chain joins TRBV5-4 and TRBJ2-5; 8 bases map to TRBD2. The CDR3 DNA follows: TGTGCCAGCAGCTTAGGGGCGGGGGGCGTTAAAGAGACCCAGTACTTC. It yields the protein CASSLGAGGVKETQYF. The full variable domain, in which reference TRBV5-4 and TRBJ2-5 provide the parts outside the CDR3, is ETGVTQSPTHLIKTRGQQVTLRCSSQSGHNTVSWYQQALGQGPQFIFQYYREEENGRGNFPPRFSGLQFPNYSSELNVNALELDDSALYLCASSLGAGGVKETQYFGPGTRLLVL.